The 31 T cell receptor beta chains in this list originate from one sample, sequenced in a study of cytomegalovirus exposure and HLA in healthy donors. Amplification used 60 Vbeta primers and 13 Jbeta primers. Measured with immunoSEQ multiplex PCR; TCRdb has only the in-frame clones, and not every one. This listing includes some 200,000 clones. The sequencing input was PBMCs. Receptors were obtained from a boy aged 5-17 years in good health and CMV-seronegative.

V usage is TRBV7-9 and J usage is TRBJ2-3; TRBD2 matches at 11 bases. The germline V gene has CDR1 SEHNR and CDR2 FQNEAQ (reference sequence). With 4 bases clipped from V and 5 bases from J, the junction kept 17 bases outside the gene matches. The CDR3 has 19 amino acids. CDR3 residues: CASSWPAGASGGPEDTQYF. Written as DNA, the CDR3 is TGTGCCAGCAGCTGGCCAGCGGGGGCTAGCGGGGGGCCAGAAGATACGCAGTATTTT.

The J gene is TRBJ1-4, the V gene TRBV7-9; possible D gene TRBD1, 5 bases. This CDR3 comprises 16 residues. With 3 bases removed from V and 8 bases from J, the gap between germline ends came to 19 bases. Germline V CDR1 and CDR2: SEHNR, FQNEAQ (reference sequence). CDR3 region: CASSFSMGPLGEKLFF. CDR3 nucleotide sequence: TGTGCCAGCAGCTTTTCCATGGGGCCCCTTGGGGAAAAACTGTTTTTT.

CDR3 bases: TGTGCTAGTGGTTTGGGGGCCCTCTCTCAGCCCCAGCATTTT. This sequence encodes CASGLGALSQPQHF. This chain connects TRBV12-5 to TRBJ1-5, with D unresolved. CDR3 length equals 14 residues. The germline V gene encodes CDR1 LGHNT and CDR2 FRNRAP. With 1 base removed from V and 6 bases from J, the gap between germline ends came to 10 bases.

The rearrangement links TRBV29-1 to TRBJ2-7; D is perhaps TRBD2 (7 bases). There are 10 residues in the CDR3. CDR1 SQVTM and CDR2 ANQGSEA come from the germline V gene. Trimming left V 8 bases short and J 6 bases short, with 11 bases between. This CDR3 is CSWEGVEQYF. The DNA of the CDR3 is TGCAGCTGGGAGGGGGTCGAGCAGTACTTC.

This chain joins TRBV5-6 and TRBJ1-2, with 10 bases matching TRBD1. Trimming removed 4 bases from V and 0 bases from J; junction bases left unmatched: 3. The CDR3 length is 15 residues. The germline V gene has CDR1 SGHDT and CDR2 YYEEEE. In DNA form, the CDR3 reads TGTGCCAGCAGCCCCGGACAGGGGGCTAACTATGGCTACACCTTC. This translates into CASSPGQGANYGYTF.

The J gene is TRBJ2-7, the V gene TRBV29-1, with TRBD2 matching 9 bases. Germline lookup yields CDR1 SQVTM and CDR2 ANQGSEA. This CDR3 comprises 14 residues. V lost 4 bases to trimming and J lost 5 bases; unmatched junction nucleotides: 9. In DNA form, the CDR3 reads TGCAGCGTTGGACCAGCGGGGGGCCGCAACGAGCAGTACTTC. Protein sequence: CSVGPAGGRNEQYF.

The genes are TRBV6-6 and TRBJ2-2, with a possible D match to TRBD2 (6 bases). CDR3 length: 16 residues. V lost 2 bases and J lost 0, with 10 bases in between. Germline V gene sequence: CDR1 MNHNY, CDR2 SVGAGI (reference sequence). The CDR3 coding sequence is TGTGCCAGCAGTTACACCGGGGGAACGAACACCGGGGAGCTGTTTTTT. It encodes CASSYTGGTNTGELFF.

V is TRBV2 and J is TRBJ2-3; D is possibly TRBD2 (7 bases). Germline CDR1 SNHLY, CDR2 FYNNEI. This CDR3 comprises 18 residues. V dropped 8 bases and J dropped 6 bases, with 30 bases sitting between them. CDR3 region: CASVRRPGGRSVADTQYF. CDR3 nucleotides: TGTGCCAGCGTCCGACGTCCGGGGGGCCGGTCGGTTGCGGATACGCAGTATTTT.

The CDR3 reads CASSQPGTQKGHQPQHF. The CDR3 DNA is TGCGCCAGCAGCCAACCAGGCACACAGAAAGGTCATCAGCCCCAGCATTTT. The chain joins TRBV4-1 to TRBJ1-5; D remains unclear. Germline loops: CDR1 MGHRA, CDR2 YSYEKL. The V and J ends lost 2 bases and 5 bases respectively, with 19 bases between them. CDR3 length: 17 residues.

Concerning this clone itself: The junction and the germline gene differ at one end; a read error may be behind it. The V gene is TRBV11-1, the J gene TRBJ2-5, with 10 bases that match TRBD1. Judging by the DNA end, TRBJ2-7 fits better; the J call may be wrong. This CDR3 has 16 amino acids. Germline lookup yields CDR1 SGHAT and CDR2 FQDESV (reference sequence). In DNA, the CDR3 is TGTGCCAGCAGTTTAGAGACAGGGGGCTTATCCTACGAGCAGTACTTC. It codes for CASSLETGGLSYEQYF.

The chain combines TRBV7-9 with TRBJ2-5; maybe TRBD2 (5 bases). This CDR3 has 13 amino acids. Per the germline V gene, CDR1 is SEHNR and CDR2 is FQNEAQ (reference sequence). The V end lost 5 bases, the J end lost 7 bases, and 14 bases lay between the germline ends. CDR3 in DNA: TGTGCCAGCAGCCCACGGGGTTTGAGGACCCAGTACTTC. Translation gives CASSPRGLRTQYF.

The CDR3 sequence: CASAFQAVSTDTQYF. The CDR3, as DNA: TGTGCCAGCGCCTTCCAGGCAGTTAGCACAGATACGCAGTATTTT. This sequence joins TRBV7-3 and TRBJ2-3; D is ambiguous. Between the trimmed V and J ends, which lost 8 bases and 0 bases, there was a span of 15 bases. The germline V gene encodes CDR1 SGHTA and CDR2 FQGTGA. The CDR3 covers 15 residues. The full variable domain, rest sourced from reference TRBV7-3 and TRBJ2-3, is GAGVSQTPSNKVTEKGKYVELRCDPISGHTALYWYRQSLGQGPEFLIYFQGTGAADDSGLPNDRFFAVRPEGSVSTLKIQRTERGDSAVYLCASAFQAVSTDTQYFGPGTRLTVL.

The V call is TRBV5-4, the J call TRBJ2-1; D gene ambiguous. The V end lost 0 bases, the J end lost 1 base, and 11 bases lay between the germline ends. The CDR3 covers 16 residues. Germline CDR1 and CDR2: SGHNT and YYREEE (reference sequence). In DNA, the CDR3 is TGTGCCAGCAGCTTGGGGGTTGAAGCGTCCTACAATGAGCAGTTCTTC. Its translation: CASSLGVEASYNEQFF.

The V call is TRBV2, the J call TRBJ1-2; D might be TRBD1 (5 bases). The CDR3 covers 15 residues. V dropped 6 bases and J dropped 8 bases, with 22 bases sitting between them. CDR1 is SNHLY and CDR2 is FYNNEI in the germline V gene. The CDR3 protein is CASRETTDKKSGYTF. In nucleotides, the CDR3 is TGTGCCAGCAGAGAAACTACGGACAAAAAGAGCGGCTACACCTTC.

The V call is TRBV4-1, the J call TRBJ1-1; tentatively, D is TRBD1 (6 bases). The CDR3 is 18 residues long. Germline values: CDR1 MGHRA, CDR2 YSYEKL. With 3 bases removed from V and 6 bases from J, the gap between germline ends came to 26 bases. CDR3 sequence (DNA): TGCGCCAGCAGCCATACGACAAACGAAGGGGGTTCTGCTGCTGAAGCTTTCTTT. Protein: CASSHTTNEGGSAAEAFF.

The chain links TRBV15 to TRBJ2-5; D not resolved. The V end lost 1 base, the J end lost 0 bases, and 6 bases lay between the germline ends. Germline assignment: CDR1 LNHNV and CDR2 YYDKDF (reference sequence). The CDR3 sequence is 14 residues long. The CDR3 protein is CATSRAGYQETQYF. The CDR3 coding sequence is TGTGCCACCAGCAGAGCCGGGTACCAAGAGACCCAGTACTTC.

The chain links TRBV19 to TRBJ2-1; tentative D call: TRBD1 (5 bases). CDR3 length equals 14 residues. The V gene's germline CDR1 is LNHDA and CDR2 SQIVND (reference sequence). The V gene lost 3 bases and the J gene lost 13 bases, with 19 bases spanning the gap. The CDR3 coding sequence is TGTGCCAGTAGTATCCGAGAAGGTAGGGGTGTTCAGTTCTTC. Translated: CASSIREGRGVQFF. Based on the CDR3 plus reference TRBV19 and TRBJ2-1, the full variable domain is DGGITQSPKYLFRKEGQNVTLSCEQNLNHDAMYWYRQDPGQGLRLIYYSQIVNDFQKGDIAEGYSVSREKKESFPLTVTSAQKNPTAFYLCASSIREGRGVQFFGPGTRLTVL.

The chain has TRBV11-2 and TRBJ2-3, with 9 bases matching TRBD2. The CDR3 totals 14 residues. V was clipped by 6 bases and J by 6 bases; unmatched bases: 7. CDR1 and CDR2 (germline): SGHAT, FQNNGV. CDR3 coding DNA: TGTGCCAGCAGTCTAGCGGGGTCGGTCGATACGCAGTATTTT. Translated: CASSLAGSVDTQYF.

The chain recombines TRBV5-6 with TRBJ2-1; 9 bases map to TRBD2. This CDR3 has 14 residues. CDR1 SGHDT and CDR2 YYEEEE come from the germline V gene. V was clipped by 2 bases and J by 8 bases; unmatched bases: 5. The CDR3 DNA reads TGTGCCAGCAGCTTTGGGACTAGCTATCATGAGCAGTTCTTC. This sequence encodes CASSFGTSYHEQFF.

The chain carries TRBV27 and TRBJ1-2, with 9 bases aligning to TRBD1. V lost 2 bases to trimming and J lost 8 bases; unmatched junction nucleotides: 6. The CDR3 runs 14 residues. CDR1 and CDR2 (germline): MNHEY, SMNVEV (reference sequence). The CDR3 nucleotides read TGTGCCAGCAGTTTAACGGGGACAGGGCTGGGCTACACCTTC. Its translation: CASSLTGTGLGYTF.

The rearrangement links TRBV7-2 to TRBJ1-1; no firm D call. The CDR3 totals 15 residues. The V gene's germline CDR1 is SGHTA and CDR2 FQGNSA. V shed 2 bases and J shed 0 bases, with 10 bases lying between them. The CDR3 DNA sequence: TGTGCCAGCAGCTTACATCGCGGGGTGAACACTGAAGCTTTCTTT. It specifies CASSLHRGVNTEAFF.

CDR3 in DNA: TGTGCCAGCTCTCCTGCCGGGACAGGGAATTTTCCCCTCCACTTT. It is translated as CASSPAGTGNFPLHF. The rearrangement joins TRBV18 to TRBJ1-6; TRBD1 agrees at 9 bases. This CDR3 contains 15 residues. From germline, CDR1 is KGHSH and CDR2 LQKENI. V lost 6 bases and J lost 13; bases outside the gene matches: 13.

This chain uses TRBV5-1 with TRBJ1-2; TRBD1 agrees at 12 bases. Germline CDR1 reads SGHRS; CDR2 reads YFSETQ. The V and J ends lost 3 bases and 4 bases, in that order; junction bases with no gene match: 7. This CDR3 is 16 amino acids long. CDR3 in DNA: TGCGCCAGCAGCTCCGGGACAGGGGGCGAAATCTATGGCTACACCTTC. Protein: CASSSGTGGEIYGYTF. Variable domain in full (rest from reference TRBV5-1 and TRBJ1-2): KAGVTQTPRYLIKTRGQQVTLSCSPISGHRSVSWYQQTPGQGLQFLFEYFSETQRNKGNFPGRFSGRQFSNSRSEMNVSTLELGDSALYLCASSSGTGGEIYGYTFGSGTRLTVV.

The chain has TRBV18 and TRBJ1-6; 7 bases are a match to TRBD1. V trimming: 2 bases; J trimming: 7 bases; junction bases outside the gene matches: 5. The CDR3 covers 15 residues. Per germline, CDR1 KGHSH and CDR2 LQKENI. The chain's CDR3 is CASSPDRVRNSPLHF. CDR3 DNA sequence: TGTGCCAGCTCACCAGACAGGGTGAGGAATTCACCCCTCCACTTT. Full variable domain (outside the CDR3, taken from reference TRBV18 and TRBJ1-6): NAGVMQNPRHLVRRRGQEARLRCSPMKGHSHVYWYRQLPEEGLKFMVYLQKENIIDESGMPKERFSAEFPKEGPSILRIQQVVRGDSAAYFCASSPDRVRNSPLHFGNGTRLTVT.

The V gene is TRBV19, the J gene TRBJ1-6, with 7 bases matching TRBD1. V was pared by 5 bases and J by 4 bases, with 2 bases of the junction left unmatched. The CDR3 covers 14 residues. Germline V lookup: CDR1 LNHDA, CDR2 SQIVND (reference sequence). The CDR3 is CASSGGQYNSPLHF. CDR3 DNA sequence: TGTGCCAGTAGTGGGGGACAGTATAATTCACCCCTCCACTTT.

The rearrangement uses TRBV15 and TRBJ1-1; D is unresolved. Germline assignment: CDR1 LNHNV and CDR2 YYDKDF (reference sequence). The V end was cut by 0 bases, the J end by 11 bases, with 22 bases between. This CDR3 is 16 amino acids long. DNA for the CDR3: TGTGCCACCAGCAGAGATGGTTTCGGGAGAGGGCTGTGGGCTTTCTTT. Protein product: CATSRDGFGRGLWAFF.

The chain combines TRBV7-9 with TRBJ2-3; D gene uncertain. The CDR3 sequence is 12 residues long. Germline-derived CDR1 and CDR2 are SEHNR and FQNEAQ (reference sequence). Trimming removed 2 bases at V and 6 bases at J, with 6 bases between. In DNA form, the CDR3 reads TGTGCCAGCAGCTTAACCTACGATACGCAGTATTTT. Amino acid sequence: CASSLTYDTQYF. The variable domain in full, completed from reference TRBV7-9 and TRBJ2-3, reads DTGVSQNPRHKITKRGQNVTFRCDPISEHNRLYWYRQTLGQGPEFLTYFQNEAQLEKSRLLSDRFSAERPKGSFSTLEIQRTEQGDSAMYLCASSLTYDTQYFGPGTRLTVL.

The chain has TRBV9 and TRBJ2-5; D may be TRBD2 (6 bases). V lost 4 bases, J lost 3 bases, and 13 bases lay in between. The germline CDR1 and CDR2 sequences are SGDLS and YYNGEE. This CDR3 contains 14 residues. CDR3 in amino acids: CASSMGTVKETQYF. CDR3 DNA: TGTGCCAGCAGCATGGGGACTGTTAAAGAGACCCAGTACTTC.

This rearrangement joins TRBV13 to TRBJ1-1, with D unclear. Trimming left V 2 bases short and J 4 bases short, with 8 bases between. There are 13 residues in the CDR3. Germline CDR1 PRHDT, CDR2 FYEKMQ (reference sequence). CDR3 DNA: TGTGCCAGCAGCTTAAGCGTGGGCACTGAAGCTTTCTTT. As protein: CASSLSVGTEAFF.

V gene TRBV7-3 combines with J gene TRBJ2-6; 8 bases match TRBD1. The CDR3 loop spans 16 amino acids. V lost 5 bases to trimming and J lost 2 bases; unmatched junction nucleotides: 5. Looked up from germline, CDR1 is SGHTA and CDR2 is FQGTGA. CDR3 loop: CASSPSTGAGANVLTF. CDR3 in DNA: TGTGCCAGCAGCCCCTCGACAGGGGCTGGGGCCAACGTCCTGACTTTC.

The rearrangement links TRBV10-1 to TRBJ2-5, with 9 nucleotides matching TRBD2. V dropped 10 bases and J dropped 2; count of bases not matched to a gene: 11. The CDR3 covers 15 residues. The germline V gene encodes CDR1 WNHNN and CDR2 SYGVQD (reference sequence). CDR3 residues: CATLFSGGFQETQYF. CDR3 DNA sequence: TGCGCCACCCTCTTCAGCGGGGGGTTTCAAGAGACCCAGTACTTC.